The 23 T cell receptor beta chains below were found in one sample sequenced in a study of cytomegalovirus exposure and HLA in healthy donors. The PCR ran on 60 Vbeta and 13 Jbeta primers. Sequencing was performed with immunoSEQ multiplex PCR; in TCRdb, only in-frame clones are kept and a portion is missing. There are about 97,000 clones in the sample; under 80% occur only once, and roughly 4.1% lies in the top ten. The sequencing sample was made of PBMCs. The receptor set was obtained from a man aged 40-49 years in good health and CMV-seronegative.

The genes are TRBV15 and TRBJ1-2; D not resolved. CDR1 and CDR2 from the germline V gene are LNHNV and YYDKDF (reference sequence). The CDR3 is 15 amino acids. Trimming took off 0 bases at V and 2 bases at J, with 10 bases between the two ends. Written as DNA, the CDR3 is TGTGCCACCAGCAGAGATGTCCTATTGAACTATGGCTACACCTTC. Protein product: CATSRDVLLNYGYTF.

DNA of the CDR3: TGTGCCAGCAGCGTCCCTAGCGGGGGGCCGAACACCGGGGAGCTGTTTTTT. Protein sequence: CASSVPSGGPNTGELFF. The V call is TRBV9, the J call TRBJ2-2, with TRBD2 identical over 11 bases. This CDR3 is 17 amino acids long. V shed 2 bases and J 0 bases; nucleotides not matched to a gene: 3. Germline CDR1 reads SGDLS; CDR2 reads YYNGEE.

The chain couples TRBV7-2 to TRBJ2-7; 12 bases line up with TRBD2. Trimming cost V 5 bases and J 2 bases; bases outside gene matches: 4. Germline CDR1 is SGHTA and CDR2 is FQGNSA. The CDR3 runs 15 residues. The CDR3: CASSVLAGGAYEQYV. CDR3 in DNA: TGTGCCAGCAGCGTACTAGCGGGGGGTGCCTACGAGCAGTACGTC.

This chain connects TRBV7-2 to TRBJ2-1; 10 bases match TRBD1. The CDR3 is 15 amino acids. Germline trimming cut 5 bases from V and 3 bases from J; bases unmatched to any gene: 4. Per the germline V gene, CDR1 is SGHTA and CDR2 is FQGNSA. The CDR3 protein is CASSQGQGGYNEQFF. Here the CDR3 DNA reads TGTGCCAGCAGCCAAGGACAGGGGGGCTACAATGAGCAGTTCTTC.

A word on this clone: Relative to the germline gene, one junction end is altered; a read error may explain this. The V gene is TRBV4-3, the J gene TRBJ1-3; TRBD1 matches at 9 bases. The CDR3 length is 13 residues. From germline, CDR1 is LGHNA and CDR2 YSLEER. The CDR3 loop reads CASSRGQGNTTYF. CDR3 DNA: TGCGCCAGCAGCCGGGGACAGGGAAACACCACATATTTT.

The chain combines TRBV19 with TRBJ2-7; 7 bases align to TRBD1. The CDR3 runs 16 residues. From germline, CDR1 is LNHDA and CDR2 SQIVND (reference sequence). V lost 4 bases to trimming and J lost 0 bases; unmatched junction nucleotides: 9. Here the CDR3 DNA reads TGTGCCAGTAGTACGCACCGGGACAGACTCTCCTACGAGCAGTACTTC. It encodes CASSTHRDRLSYEQYF.

This clone came up a few times. The CDR3: CASTPTAFNYGYTF. The CDR3 bases are TGTGCCAGCACCCCGACAGCCTTTAACTATGGCTACACCTTC. The chain employs TRBV7-9 and TRBJ1-2; TRBD1 is a possible D gene (5 bases). V lost 7 bases, J lost 1 base, and 13 bases lay in between. The germline CDR1 and CDR2 sequences are SEHNR and FQNEAQ (reference sequence). The CDR3 is 14 residues long.

This chain connects TRBV5-8 to TRBJ1-4; D may be TRBD1 (5 bases). The CDR3 consists of 14 residues. Trimming stripped 5 bases from V and 7 bases from J, with 15 bases between. From germline, CDR1 is SGHTS and CDR2 YDEGEE. CDR3 in DNA: TGTGCCAGCAGGCCGATCTGGGGGGGTGAAAAACTGTTTTTT. It encodes CASRPIWGGEKLFF.

This rearrangement joins TRBV5-1 to TRBJ2-3, with 12 positions matching TRBD1. The CDR3 runs 18 residues. V shed 4 bases, J shed 4 bases, and the junction held 13 bases outside the gene matches. Per germline, CDR1 SGHRS and CDR2 YFSETQ. The CDR3 sequence is CASSKTPPGQGAADTQYF. DNA of the CDR3: TGCGCCAGCAGCAAAACTCCGCCGGGACAGGGGGCGGCAGATACGCAGTATTTT.

The chain combines TRBV9 with TRBJ2-5; D call uncertain. The V gene's germline CDR1 is SGDLS and CDR2 YYNGEE. The CDR3 has 14 amino acids. Trimming shortened V by 3 bases and J by 4 bases, and 13 bases separated the two germline ends. This CDR3 reads CASSARLGRETQYF. CDR3 bases: TGTGCCAGCAGCGCCCGACTCGGTCGAGAGACCCAGTACTTC.

The chain recombines TRBV7-3 with TRBJ2-3, with D unclear. Germline V gives CDR1 SGHTA, CDR2 FQGTGA. The CDR3 has 14 amino acids. The ends were cut back, 2 bases at V and 6 bases at J, with 12 bases in the middle. The CDR3 spells CASSLGTDPDTQYF. The CDR3 region has the DNA TGTGCCAGCAGCTTAGGTACAGACCCGGATACGCAGTATTTT. The variable domain in full, with the rest retrieved from reference TRBV7-3 and TRBJ2-3, is GAGVSQTPSNKVTEKGKYVELRCDPISGHTALYWYRQSLGQGPEFLIYFQGTGAADDSGLPNDRFFAVRPEGSVSTLKIQRTERGDSAVYLCASSLGTDPDTQYFGPGTRLTVL.

This clone came up once. The chain uses TRBV7-9 and TRBJ1-2, with D perhaps matching TRBD1 (6 bases). CDR3 length: 14 amino acids. The V gene lost 5 bases and the J gene lost 0 bases, with 10 bases spanning the gap. Germline V gene data show CDR1 as SEHNR and CDR2 as FQNEAQ (reference sequence). The CDR3 region is CASSRTETNYGYTF. Written as DNA, the CDR3 is TGTGCCAGCAGCCGGACAGAAACTAACTATGGCTACACCTTC.

The V and J genes are TRBV7-2 and TRBJ2-1, with a tentative D call TRBD1 (6 bases). Germline loops: CDR1 SGHTA, CDR2 FQGNSA. V was shortened by 1 base and J by 6 bases, with 7 bases between the two germline ends. This CDR3 is 13 amino acids long. CDR3 region: CASSLGGPNEQFF. CDR3 sequence (DNA): TGTGCCAGCAGCTTAGGGGGGCCCAATGAGCAGTTCTTC.

The CDR3 bases are TGCAGCGTCCCCCCTGGCGCTAGCGGGGGGTGGGATACGCAGTATTTT. This gives the protein CSVPPGASGGWDTQYF. The J gene is TRBJ2-3, the V gene TRBV29-1, with 11 bases matching TRBD2. J lost 6 bases, V lost 6 bases, and 14 bases had no gene match. There are 16 residues in the CDR3. CDR1 SQVTM and CDR2 ANQGSEA come from the germline V gene.

This clone has just one count. This sequence joins TRBV4-3 and TRBJ1-6; D ambiguous. The V end lost 0 bases, the J end lost 0 bases, and 6 bases lay between the germline ends. CDR3 length: 16 residues. Per germline, CDR1 LGHNA and CDR2 YSLEER. The CDR3 spells CASSQDRFSYNSPLHF. In DNA form, the CDR3 reads TGCGCCAGCAGCCAAGACAGGTTCTCCTATAATTCACCCCTCCACTTT.

This clone has only a few counts. This chain links TRBV10-2 with TRBJ1-5, with a weak D call TRBD1 (6 bases). Trimming cost V 6 bases and J 6 bases, with 18 bases left between them. The germline CDR1 and CDR2 sequences are WSHSY and SAAADI. The CDR3 length is 15 residues. The CDR3 protein is CASRSTGLGGQPQHF. The CDR3 DNA is TGCGCCAGCAGGTCTACAGGGTTGGGTGGTCAGCCCCAGCATTTT.

The rearrangement links TRBV7-2 to TRBJ1-2; D might be TRBD1 (6 bases). The CDR3 spans 16 residues. Between the trimmed V and J ends, which lost 5 bases and 0 bases, there was a span of 16 bases. Germline V gene sequence: CDR1 SGHTA, CDR2 FQGNSA. The CDR3 loop reads CASSIGQPTANYGYTF. The DNA of the CDR3 is TGTGCCAGCAGCATTGGACAGCCCACCGCTAACTATGGCTACACCTTC.

The chain recombines TRBV18 with TRBJ1-1, with D unclear. The CDR3 sequence is 17 residues long. Germline loops: CDR1 KGHSH, CDR2 LQKENI. The V end was cut by 2 bases, the J end by 4 bases, with 20 bases between. The CDR3 DNA sequence: TGTGCCAGCTCACCAAGAGGCCCGGAAGGTCGCAGCACTGAAGCTTTCTTT. Translated: CASSPRGPEGRSTEAFF.

The chain uses TRBV7-9 and TRBJ1-1; D is unresolved. Trimming stripped 5 bases from V and 3 bases from J, with 7 bases between. CDR1 is SEHNR and CDR2 is FQNEAQ in the germline V gene (reference sequence). The CDR3 contains 12 residues. Here the CDR3 reads CASSTRDTEAFF. The CDR3 DNA is TGTGCCAGCAGCACCCGGGACACTGAAGCTTTCTTT.

This chain connects TRBV7-7 to TRBJ2-2, with D perhaps matching TRBD2 (5 bases). V was cut by 4 bases and J by 0 bases, with 9 bases left in between. Germline assignment: CDR1 SSHAT and CDR2 FNYEAQ (reference sequence). CDR3 length: 15 amino acids. CDR3 protein: CASSSFGANTGELFF. As DNA, the CDR3 is TGTGCCAGCAGCTCCTTCGGGGCGAACACCGGGGAGCTGTTTTTT.

V usage is TRBV1 and J usage is TRBJ2-7; the table's D gene call, TRBD2, was not cross checked with the DNA. TRBV1 constitutes a pseudogene. The CDR3 length is 19 residues. Written as DNA, the CDR3 is TGCACCAGCAGCCCCCAGGGACTAGCGGAGAGCCGACAAGACTACGAGCAGTACGTC. Its translation is CTSSPQGLAESRQDYEQYV.

V and J are TRBV19 and TRBJ2-1, with TRBD2 matching 11 bases. The CDR3 runs 17 residues. Trimming removed 4 bases from V and 4 bases from J; junction bases left unmatched: 9. Germline CDR1 is LNHDA and CDR2 is SQIVND (reference sequence). This chain's CDR3 is CASSTLLAGVWYNEQFF. DNA for the CDR3: TGTGCCAGTAGTACCTTACTAGCGGGGGTATGGTACAATGAGCAGTTCTTC. Looking up the rest from reference TRBV19 and TRBJ2-1 gives the full variable domain: DGGITQSPKYLFRKEGQNVTLSCEQNLNHDAMYWYRQDPGQGLRLIYYSQIVNDFQKGDIAEGYSVSREKKESFPLTVTSAQKNPTAFYLCASSTLLAGVWYNEQFFGPGTRLTVL.

V usage is TRBV5-6 and J usage is TRBJ2-4, with TRBD1 matching 7 bases. The CDR3 is made up of 17 amino acids. J was trimmed by 1 base and V by 1 base; bases with no gene match: 8. From germline, CDR1 is SGHDT and CDR2 YYEEEE. DNA of the CDR3: TGTGCCAGCAGCTTGTTAAGTAAACAGGGGGCCAAAAACATTCAGTACTTC. The encoded protein is CASSLLSKQGAKNIQYF.